Listed below are T cell receptor beta chains from one sample, sequenced in a study of T cell responses to AZD1222 COVID-19 vaccine. Using immunoSEQ multiplex PCR, the repertoire was profiled, and TCRdb retains in-frame clones only, with some absent. The data show 70,000 or so clones, approximately 88% seen once. The sequencing here drew on peripheral blood, taken on day 0 of AZD1222 vaccination. Receptors originate from an adult in good health. Each CDR3 is given with its conserved first and last residue. The order of the fields is clone size, V gene, J gene, D gene, CDR3 DNA, CDR3 protein. The D gene is left open where the match is weak. Clone size is shown for a subset of rows, as once, few, many or a class of expanded clone.

size: .; V: TRBV6-4; J: TRBJ2-1; D: TRBD2; DNA: TGTGCCAGCAGGGAGCTAGCGGGGGGTGACAATGAGCAGTTCTTC; CDR3: CASRELAGGDNEQFF
size: .; V: TRBV11-3; J: TRBJ2-1; D: TRBD2; DNA: TGTGCCAGCAGCCTAGGAGTAGCGGGAGAACCTACAAGGGATGAGCAGTTCTTC; CDR3: CASSLGVAGEPTRDEQFF
size: few; V: TRBV5-1; J: TRBJ1-4; D: TRBD1; DNA: TGCGCCAGCAGCCTGAAGGGACAGCGGAATGAAAAACTGTTTTTT; CDR3: CASSLKGQRNEKLFF
size: .; V: TRBV19; J: TRBJ1-2; D: .; DNA: TGTGCCAGTAGTACCCCTTCCCACAGCTACACCTTC; CDR3: CASSTPSHSYTF
size: .; V: TRBV2; J: TRBJ2-1; D: .; DNA: TGTGCCAGCCCTAAGGACTTAAGCTCCTACAATGAGCAGTTCTTC; CDR3: CASPKDLSSYNEQFF
size: .; V: TRBV3-1/TRBV3-2; J: TRBJ2-2; D: .; DNA: TGTGCCAGCAGTTCCCCTTCCCGGGAGCTGTTTTTT; CDR3: CASSSPSRELFF
size: .; V: TRBV7-9; J: TRBJ2-1; D: .; DNA: TGTGCCAGCAGCGAAGTCTCCTCCACCTACAATGAGCAGTTCTTC; CDR3: CASSEVSSTYNEQFF
size: .; V: TRBV29-1; J: TRBJ2-7; D: TRBD2; DNA: TGCAGCGTCTGGACTAGCGGGGGCCTCTACGAGCAGTACTTC; CDR3: CSVWTSGGLYEQYF
size: .; V: TRBV30; J: TRBJ1-3; D: TRBD1; DNA: TGTGCCTGGAGAGGGGACAGGGGGATTAGGTCTGGAAACACCATATATTTT; CDR3: CAWRGDRGIRSGNTIYF
size: .; V: TRBV28; J: TRBJ1-2; D: TRBD1; DNA: TGTGCCAGCAGTTTCTCCGACCGGACAGGACTTAAAGCCTTC; CDR3: CASSFSDRTGLKAF
size: many; V: TRBV19; J: TRBJ1-1; D: TRBD1; DNA: TGTGCCAGTAGCCACGACAGGGTAGCAAGGAACACTGAAGCTTTCTTT; CDR3: CASSHDRVARNTEAFF
size: .; V: TRBV28; J: TRBJ1-2; D: .; DNA: TGTGCCAGCAGTCAGGGTAGTGGCTACACCTTC; CDR3: CASSQGSGYTF
size: .; V: TRBV27; J: TRBJ1-1; D: .; DNA: TGTGCCAGCAGTTTATCGATACAGGGAGGGGCTGAAGCTTTCTTT; CDR3: CASSLSIQGGAEAFF
size: .; V: TRBV5-1; J: TRBJ2-2; D: TRBD2; DNA: TGCGCCAGCAGCCCACTAGCGCCGCTTACCGGGGAGCTGTTTTTT; CDR3: CASSPLAPLTGELFF
size: once; V: TRBV2; J: TRBJ1-6; D: TRBD1; DNA: TGTGCCAGCAGTGTTCTTTCGGGACAGGGGGGTTCACCCCTCCACTTT; CDR3: CASSVLSGQGGSPLHF
size: .; V: TRBV5-1; J: TRBJ2-7; D: .; DNA: TGCGCCAGCAGTCGGGACTACGAGCAGTACTTC; CDR3: CASSRDYEQYF
size: .; V: TRBV20-1; J: TRBJ2-1; D: .; DNA: TGCAGTGCTAGAGGGGACAATGAGCAGTTCTTC; CDR3: CSARGDNEQFF
size: .; V: TRBV5-8; J: TRBJ1-5; D: .; DNA: TGTGCCAGCAGCCTAGGGGGTCTCCAGCCCCAGCATTTT; CDR3: CASSLGGLQPQHF
size: few; V: TRBV7-2; J: TRBJ1-2; D: .; DNA: TGTGCCAGCAGCTTAGGGGGTATGCATTCTGGCTACACCTTC; CDR3: CASSLGGMHSGYTF
size: .; V: TRBV13; J: TRBJ1-1; D: .; DNA: TGTGCCAGCAGCCTGGGGACGTTCGCTGAAGCTTTCTTT; CDR3: CASSLGTFAEAFF
size: .; V: TRBV25-1; J: TRBJ2-2; D: TRBD1; DNA: TGTGCCAGCAGTGACAGGGGGAAGGTTAGCACCGGGGAGCTGTTTTTT; CDR3: CASSDRGKVSTGELFF
size: .; V: TRBV4-3; J: TRBJ2-2; D: TRBD1; DNA: TGCGCCAGCAGCCGACAGACAGGGGCAGCCGGGGAGCTGTTTTTT; CDR3: CASSRQTGAAGELFF
size: .; V: TRBV30; J: TRBJ2-2; D: .; DNA: TGTGCCTACCGGGGTTCGACCGGGGAGCTGTTTTTT; CDR3: CAYRGSTGELFF
size: .; V: TRBV4-1; J: TRBJ2-1; D: TRBD2; DNA: TGCGCCAGCAGCCAAGAGAGGCTAGCGGGAGGGGGGAATGAGCAGTTCTTC; CDR3: CASSQERLAGGGNEQFF
size: .; V: TRBV7-8; J: TRBJ2-1; D: .; DNA: TGTGCCAGCAGCTTTCACAGGTTCGGAAACAATGAGCAGTTCTTC; CDR3: CASSFHRFGNNEQFF
size: once; V: TRBV27; J: TRBJ2-5; D: .; DNA: TGTGCCACCAGCCCCTGGTCGGGGCGCCAAGAGACCCAGTACTTC; CDR3: CATSPWSGRQETQYF
size: .; V: TRBV5-5; J: TRBJ2-5; D: .; DNA: TGTGCCAGCAGCTTGTTGGGCCAAAGTGCGGAGACCCAGTACTTC; CDR3: CASSLLGQSAETQYF
size: few; V: TRBV27; J: TRBJ1-5; D: .; DNA: TGTGCCAGCAGTTTAGGGTATGGTCAGCCCCAGCATTTT; CDR3: CASSLGYGQPQHF
size: .; V: TRBV4-3; J: TRBJ1-5; D: TRBD1; DNA: TGCGCCAGCAGCCTGGACAGGTCGGATCAGCCCCAGCATTTT; CDR3: CASSLDRSDQPQHF
size: few; V: TRBV20-1; J: TRBJ2-3; D: .; DNA: TGCAGTGCTAGCGGTACAGATACGCAGTATTTT; CDR3: CSASGTDTQYF
size: .; V: TRBV11-2; J: TRBJ2-7; D: .; DNA: TGTGCCAGCAGCTTAGATCTGGGGGATCCCCCGTACGAGCAGTACTTC; CDR3: CASSLDLGDPPYEQYF
size: .; V: TRBV6-1; J: TRBJ2-5; D: .; DNA: TGTGCCAGCAGTGAGGGGGAGACCCAGTACTTC; CDR3: CASSEGETQYF
size: once; V: TRBV6-5; J: TRBJ2-1; D: .; DNA: TGTGCCAGCAGAAAGACTTACTCCTACAATGAGCAGTTCTTC; CDR3: CASRKTYSYNEQFF
size: .; V: TRBV19; J: TRBJ1-2; D: .; DNA: TGTGCCAGTAGTATTCCGGCAGGGAGGACCAACTATGGCTACACCTTC; CDR3: CASSIPAGRTNYGYTF
size: .; V: TRBV9; J: TRBJ2-5; D: .; DNA: TGTGCCAGCAGCGTCAACCCGGGGGAGACCCAGTACTTC; CDR3: CASSVNPGETQYF
size: .; V: TRBV11-2; J: TRBJ1-3; D: .; DNA: TGTGCCAGCACGCTTAGGGGGAACTCTGGAAACACCATATATTTT; CDR3: CASTLRGNSGNTIYF
size: .; V: TRBV13; J: TRBJ1-2; D: TRBD1; DNA: TGTGCCAGCAGCTACGCAGGGGGCAATGGCTACACCTTC; CDR3: CASSYAGGNGYTF
size: .; V: TRBV7-2; J: TRBJ2-1; D: .; DNA: TGTGCCAGCAAAGCGGGCTCCTACAATGAGCAGTTCTTC; CDR3: CASKAGSYNEQFF
size: .; V: TRBV7-8; J: TRBJ2-2; D: .; DNA: TGTGCCAGCAGCCCTCCAGGGGAGCTGTTTTTT; CDR3: CASSPPGELFF
size: .; V: TRBV28; J: TRBJ1-6; D: .; DNA: TGTGCCAGCAGCCCGCCCACAGGGTCCCTTTCACCCCTCCACTTT; CDR3: CASSPPTGSLSPLHF
size: .; V: TRBV7-3; J: TRBJ2-7; D: .; DNA: TGTGCCAGCAGCTTCGGCGGGGAGGCGTACGAGCAGTACTTC; CDR3: CASSFGGEAYEQYF
size: .; V: TRBV6-5; J: TRBJ2-5; D: .; DNA: TGTGCCAGCAGTTATATGGGGGCGCGAGAGACCCAGTACTTC; CDR3: CASSYMGARETQYF
size: .; V: TRBV28; J: TRBJ2-7; D: TRBD1; DNA: TGTGCCAGCAGTCAAACGGGACAGGGGGACAATAGCTACGAGCAGTACTTC; CDR3: CASSQTGQGDNSYEQYF
size: .; V: TRBV7-3; J: TRBJ2-2; D: TRBD2; DNA: TGTGCCAGCAGCTTACTCGCGGGGGAGGGTACCGGGGAGCTGTTTTTT; CDR3: CASSLLAGEGTGELFF
size: .; V: TRBV2; J: TRBJ1-5; D: TRBD1; DNA: TGTGCCAGCAGCAGAGACAGGGATTGCAATCAGCCCCAGCATTTT; CDR3: CASSRDRDCNQPQHF
size: few; V: TRBV19; J: TRBJ2-5; D: .; DNA: TGTGCCAGTAGTTCTAGTTTGGAGACCCAGTACTTC; CDR3: CASSSSLETQYF
size: .; V: TRBV4-3; J: TRBJ2-7; D: .; DNA: TGCGCCAGCAGCCAAGATCAGGGCTACGAGCAGTACTTC; CDR3: CASSQDQGYEQYF
size: once; V: TRBV5-4; J: TRBJ1-1; D: .; DNA: TGTGCCAGCAGCTTCGAGCCGGGAGGGATGAACACTGAAGCTTTCTTT; CDR3: CASSFEPGGMNTEAFF